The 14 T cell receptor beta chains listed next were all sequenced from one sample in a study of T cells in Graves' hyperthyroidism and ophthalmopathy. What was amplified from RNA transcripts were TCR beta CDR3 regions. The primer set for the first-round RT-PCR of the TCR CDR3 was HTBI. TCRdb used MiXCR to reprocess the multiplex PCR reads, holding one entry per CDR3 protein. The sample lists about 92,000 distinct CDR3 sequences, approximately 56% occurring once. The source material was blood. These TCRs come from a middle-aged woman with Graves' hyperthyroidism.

CDR3 sequence: CAISDNEGWQPQHF. As DNA, the CDR3 is TGTGCCATCAGTGATAATGAGGGGTGGCAGCCCCAGCATTTT. V gene TRBV10-3 combines with J gene TRBJ1-5; tentatively, D is TRBD1 (5 bases). CDR3 length: 14 residues. The V gene's germline CDR1 is ENHRY and CDR2 SYGVKD. Trimming cost V 3 bases and J 7 bases, with 13 bases left between them.

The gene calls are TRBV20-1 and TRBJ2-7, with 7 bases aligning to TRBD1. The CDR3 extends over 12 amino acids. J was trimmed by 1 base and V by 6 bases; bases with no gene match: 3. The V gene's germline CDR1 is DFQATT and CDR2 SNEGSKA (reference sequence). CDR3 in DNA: TGCAGTGCGACGGGACAGTCCTACGAGCAGTACTTC. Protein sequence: CSATGQSYEQYF.

The CDR3 DNA follows: TGTGCCAGCAGTGCTGGGCGGGGCACTGAAGCTTTCTTT. It encodes CASSAGRGTEAFF. This chain uses TRBV2 with TRBJ1-1; D not certain. Trimming removed 4 bases from V and 4 bases from J, with 10 bases in between. The CDR3 sequence is 13 residues long. CDR1 and CDR2 (germline): SNHLY, FYNNEI.

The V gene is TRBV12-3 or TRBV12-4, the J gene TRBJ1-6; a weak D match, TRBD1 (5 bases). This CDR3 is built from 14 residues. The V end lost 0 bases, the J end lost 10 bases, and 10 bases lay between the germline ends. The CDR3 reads CASSLAGGRSPLHF. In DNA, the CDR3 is TGTGCCAGCAGTTTAGCGGGGGGAAGATCACCCCTCCACTTT.

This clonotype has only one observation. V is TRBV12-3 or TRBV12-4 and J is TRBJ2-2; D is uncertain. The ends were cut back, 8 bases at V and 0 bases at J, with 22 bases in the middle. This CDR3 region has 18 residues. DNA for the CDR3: TGTGCCAGCCGAGCCAGCAGCCCAATCCTGGCGAACACCGGGGAGCTGTTTTTT. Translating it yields CASRASSPILANTGELFF.

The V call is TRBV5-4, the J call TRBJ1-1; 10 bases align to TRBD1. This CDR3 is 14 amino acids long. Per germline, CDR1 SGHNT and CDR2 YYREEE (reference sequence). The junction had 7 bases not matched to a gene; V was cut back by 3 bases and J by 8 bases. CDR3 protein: CASSSGTGAVEAFF. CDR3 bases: TGTGCCAGCAGCTCCGGGACAGGGGCCGTAGAAGCTTTCTTT. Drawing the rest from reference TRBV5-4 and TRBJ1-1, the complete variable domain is ETGVTQSPTHLIKTRGQQVTLRCSSQSGHNTVSWYQQALGQGPQFIFQYYREEENGRGNFPPRFSGLQFPNYSSELNVNALELDDSALYLCASSSGTGAVEAFFGQGTRLTVV.

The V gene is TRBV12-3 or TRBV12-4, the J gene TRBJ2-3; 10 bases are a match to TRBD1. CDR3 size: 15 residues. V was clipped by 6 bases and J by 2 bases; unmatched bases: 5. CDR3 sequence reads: CASSRQGAITDTQYF. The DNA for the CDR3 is TGTGCCAGCAGCCGACAGGGGGCAATCACAGATACGCAGTATTTT.

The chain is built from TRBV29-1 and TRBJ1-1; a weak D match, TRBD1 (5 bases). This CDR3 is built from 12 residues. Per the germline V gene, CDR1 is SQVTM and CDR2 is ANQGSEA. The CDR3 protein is CSLGGGNTEAFF. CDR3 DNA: TGCAGTTTGGGGGGTGGGAACACTGAAGCTTTCTTT.

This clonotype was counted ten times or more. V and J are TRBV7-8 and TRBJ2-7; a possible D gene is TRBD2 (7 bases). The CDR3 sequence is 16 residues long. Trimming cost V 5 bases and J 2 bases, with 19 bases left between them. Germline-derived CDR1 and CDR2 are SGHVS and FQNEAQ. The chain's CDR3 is CASSLGGGELTYEQYF. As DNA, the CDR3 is TGTGCCAGCAGCCTAGGGGGGGGCGAGCTTACCTACGAGCAGTACTTC.

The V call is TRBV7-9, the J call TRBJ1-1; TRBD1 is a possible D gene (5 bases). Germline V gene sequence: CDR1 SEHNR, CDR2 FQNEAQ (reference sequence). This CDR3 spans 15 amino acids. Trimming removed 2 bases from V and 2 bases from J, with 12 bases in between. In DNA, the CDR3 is TGTGCCAGCAGCTTAAGAAGGGGATCCAACACTGAAGCTTTCTTT. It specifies CASSLRRGSNTEAFF.

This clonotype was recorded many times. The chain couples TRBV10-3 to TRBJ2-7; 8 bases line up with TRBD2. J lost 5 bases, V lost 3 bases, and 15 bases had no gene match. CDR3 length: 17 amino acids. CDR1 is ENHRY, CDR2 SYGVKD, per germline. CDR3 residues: CAISDRVAGLVGNEQYF. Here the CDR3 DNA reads TGTGCCATCAGTGATAGAGTAGCGGGATTAGTAGGTAACGAGCAGTACTTC.

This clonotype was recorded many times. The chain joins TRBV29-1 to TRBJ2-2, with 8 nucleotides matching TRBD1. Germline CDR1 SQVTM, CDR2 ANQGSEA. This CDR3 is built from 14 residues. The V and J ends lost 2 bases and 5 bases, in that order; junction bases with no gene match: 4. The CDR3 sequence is CSVERQGTTGELFF. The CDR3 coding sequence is TGCAGCGTTGAACGACAGGGGACGACCGGGGAGCTGTTTTTT.

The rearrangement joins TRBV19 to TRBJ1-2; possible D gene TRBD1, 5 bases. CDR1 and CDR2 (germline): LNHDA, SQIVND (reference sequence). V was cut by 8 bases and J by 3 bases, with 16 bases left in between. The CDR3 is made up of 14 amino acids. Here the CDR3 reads CASRRAQTHYGYTF. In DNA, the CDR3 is TGTGCCAGTCGCAGGGCCCAGACTCACTATGGCTACACCTTC. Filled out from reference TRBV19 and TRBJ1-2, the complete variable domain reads DGGITQSPKYLFRKEGQNVTLSCEQNLNHDAMYWYRQDPGQGLRLIYYSQIVNDFQKGDIAEGYSVSREKKESFPLTVTSAQKNPTAFYLCASRRAQTHYGYTFGSGTRLTVV.

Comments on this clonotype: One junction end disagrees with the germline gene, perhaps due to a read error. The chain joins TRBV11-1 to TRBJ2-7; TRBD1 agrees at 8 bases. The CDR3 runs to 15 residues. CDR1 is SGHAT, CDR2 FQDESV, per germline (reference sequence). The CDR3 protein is CASSQEDRDVYERYF. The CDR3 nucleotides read TGTGCCAGCAGCCAAGAGGACAGGGATGTATACGAGCGGTACTTC.